One sample yielded the 4 T cell receptor beta chains listed below, sequenced in a study of T cell repertoires in cytomegalovirus infection (dated by TCRdb to the late 2010s). Sequencing was carried out with an Illumina HiSeq 1500. TCRdb reprocessing: public reads trimmed at Q25 with fastp, clones called with MiXCR, in-frame beta chains kept. Every CDR3 protein is listed once, alongside the most common genes and DNA of its rows. This sample is represented by tens of thousands of distinct CDR3 sequences; around 20% of them were singletons. The ten largest clones add up to under 85% of the sample. Reading the label with the study, this specimen's treatment or condition is: in vitro stimulation with specific CMV peptide epitopes to enrich CMV-specific T cells. No antigen has been identified for these receptors. The starting material was CD8+ T cells from cultured PBMCs, obtained from culture after CMV antigen stimulation. These receptors came from a human donor in good health (CMV status not recorded). Some clones in this sample may be carry-over from other donors' samples.

The table lists this clonotype with a few counts. The V and J genes are TRBV27 and TRBJ1-2; no clear D. Germline V gene sequence: CDR1 MNHEY, CDR2 SMNVEV (reference sequence). The germline V and J ends were trimmed by 6 bases and 7 bases, with 12 bases remaining between them. The CDR3 spans 12 residues. In DNA form, the CDR3 reads TGTGCCAGCAGCGCAGGCCGGAGTGGCTACACCTTC. Translated: CASSAGRSGYTF.

The rearrangement joins TRBV7-8 to TRBJ2-7; D perhaps matches TRBD1 (5 bases). CDR1 and CDR2 (germline): SGHVS, FQNEAQ. V lost 5 bases and J 7 bases, leaving 15 bases between the germline ends. The CDR3 runs to 13 residues. The chain's CDR3 is CASSLAGSREQYF. The CDR3 DNA sequence: TGTGCCAGCAGCCTGGCAGGGTCTCGGGAGCAGTACTTC.

The rearrangement joins TRBV28 to TRBJ2-7; D is possibly TRBD1 or TRBD2 (5 bases each). Trimming removed 9 bases at V and 3 bases at J, with 12 bases between. There are 12 residues in the CDR3. Germline loops: CDR1 MDHEN, CDR2 SYDVKM. CDR3 sequence reads: CASRDAGYEQYF. The CDR3 nucleotides are TGTGCCAGTCGGGACGCGGGCTACGAGCAGTACTTC.

This CDR3 is CASSLVWGAPDTQYF. The CDR3 nucleotides are TGTGCCAGCAGTTTAGTCTGGGGGGCCCCTGATACGCAGTATTTT. The chain recombines TRBV27 with TRBJ2-3; TRBD1 or TRBD2 may be the D gene (6 bases each). In germline, CDR1 is MNHEY, CDR2 SMNVEV (reference sequence). The CDR3 runs 15 residues. The V and J ends lost 2 bases and 6 bases respectively, with 15 bases between them.